The 8 T cell receptor beta chains below were found in one sample sequenced in a study of shared clonotypes between healthy human individuals. The protocol was immunoSEQ multiplex PCR, while the TCRdb copy is restricted to in-frame clones and leaves out a portion. The sample shows 900,000 to 1,200,000 clones, 75% to 85% of them seen only once. Sequenced material: memory CD4+ T cells from PBMCs. The subset here: CD45RA-negative fraction. Receptor source: a man between 18 and 35 years old in good health. Some clones in this sample may be carry-over from other donors' samples.

This clone was seen a few times. Other DNA sequences in the sample encode the same CDR3. The chain combines TRBV7-7 with TRBJ1-3, with D uncertain. Germline V gene data show CDR1 as SSHAT and CDR2 as FNYEAQ (reference sequence). The CDR3 has 13 residues. Trimming pared 1 base from V and 2 bases from J, leaving 3 bases between. CDR3 sequence: CASSLEPGNTIYF. The CDR3 DNA reads TGTGCCAGCAGCTTAGAGCCTGGAAACACCATATATTTT. Full variable domain (missing parts from reference TRBV7-7 and TRBJ1-3): GAGVSQSPRYKVTKRGQDVTLRCDPISSHATLYWYQQALGQGPEFLTYFNYEAQPDKSGLPSDRFSAERPEGSISTLTIQRTEQRDSAMYRCASSLEPGNTIYFGEGSWLTVV.

The V call is TRBV7-2, the J call TRBJ2-7; D call uncertain. V lost 4 bases to trimming and J lost 4 bases, with 8 bases between them. There are 12 residues in the CDR3. Germline loops: CDR1 SGHTA, CDR2 FQGNSA. CDR3 DNA sequence: TGTGCCAGCAGCTCTGTAACATACGAGCAGTACTTC. Translation gives CASSSVTYEQYF.

This clone was recorded only once. V gene TRBV28 combines with J gene TRBJ1-3; a possible D gene is TRBD1 (5 bases). Germline lookup yields CDR1 MDHEN and CDR2 SYDVKM. This CDR3 is 15 amino acids long. The V and J ends lost 9 bases and 0 bases respectively, with 15 bases between them. For the CDR3, the DNA is TGTGCCAGTTCCAATGGGGCAGTCTCTGGAAACACCATATATTTT. Its translation: CASSNGAVSGNTIYF.

The chain employs TRBV5-4 and TRBJ2-7, with 8 bases matching TRBD2. This CDR3 is built from 14 residues. Germline CDR1 SGHNT, CDR2 YYREEE (reference sequence). With 6 bases clipped from V and 3 bases from J, the junction kept 8 bases outside the gene matches. The CDR3 DNA reads as TGTGCCAGCACCAGCAGGCTAGCGGGCTACGAGCAGTACTTC. It translates to CASTSRLAGYEQYF.

This chain connects TRBV7-9 to TRBJ1-1; a weak D match, TRBD1 (5 bases). With 5 bases removed from V and 6 bases from J, the gap between germline ends came to 13 bases. Germline loops: CDR1 SEHNR, CDR2 FQNEAQ (reference sequence). The CDR3 is 13 amino acids. CDR3 sequence reads: CASSQGADAEAFF. The CDR3 coding sequence is TGTGCCAGCAGCCAAGGGGCGGATGCTGAAGCTTTCTTT.

The V gene is TRBV27, the J gene TRBJ2-7; D is unresolved. The CDR3 length is 17 residues. Per the germline V gene, CDR1 is MNHEY and CDR2 is SMNVEV (reference sequence). Trimming shortened V by 6 bases and J by 0 bases, and 21 bases separated the two germline ends. The CDR3 sequence is CASSELPFLAVSYEQYF. For the CDR3, the DNA is TGTGCCAGCAGCGAATTACCATTTTTGGCGGTCTCCTACGAGCAGTACTTC.

As regards this clone: Being one base from a much bigger clone, this may be a read error. The chain joins TRBV7-8 to TRBJ1-5, with D unresolved. The CDR3 runs to 12 residues. The ends were cut back, 1 base at V and 7 bases at J, with 5 bases in the middle. Per the germline V gene, CDR1 is SGHVS and CDR2 is FQNEAQ. The CDR3 DNA sequence: TGTGCCAGCAGCTTAGGTGGACAGCCCCAGCATTTT. Translation: CASSLGGQPQHF.

As to this clone: Other DNA sequences in the sample encode the same CDR3. The CDR3 protein is CASSATGATNEKLFF. The CDR3 coding sequence is TGTGCCAGCAGTGCGACAGGTGCAACTAATGAAAAACTGTTTTTT. The chain joins TRBV28 to TRBJ1-4, with D possibly matching TRBD1 (6 bases). With 5 bases removed from V and 0 bases from J, the gap between germline ends came to 10 bases. The germline V gene has CDR1 MDHEN and CDR2 SYDVKM. CDR3 length: 15 residues.